The T cell receptor beta chain described here comes from a study of OX40 agonist ivuxolimab in advanced cancers. Study as a whole: The eligibility criteria allowed prior anti-PD-1, anti-PD-L1 or anti-CTLA-4 therapy, and around 40% had some.

Study-wide points: Average numbers of expanded clones were greater in CD8+ T cells than in CD4+.

V gave up 6 bases and J gave up 10 bases, with 19 bases separating them. This CDR3 has 15 amino acids. CDR1 and CDR2 from the germline V gene are MNHEY and SVGAGI. With regard to this clone: Its target is not known.

The assay was immunoSEQ multiplex PCR, and TCRdb's table has in-frame clones only and misses some. The sample has 34,000 or so clones, less than 85% seen once. Sequenced here: CD4+ or CD8+ T cells sorted from blood, sampled in a trial of the OX40 agonist ivuxolimab. This TCR was recovered from an adult with an advanced solid tumor such as melanoma, head and neck, liver or kidney cancer. This chain links TRBV6-5 with TRBJ1-6; a possible D gene is TRBD1 (6 bases). The CDR3 loop reads CASSRKTGWESPLHF. The CDR3 DNA follows: TGTGCCAGCAGCCGAAAAACAGGGTGGGAATCACCCCTCCACTTT.